This record looks at one T cell receptor beta chain sequence and its context. This specimen belongs to a study of blood T cell repertoires in COVID-19. Trimming cost V 4 bases and J 5 bases, with 11 bases left between them. Germline V gene data show CDR1 as LNHNV and CDR2 as YYDKDF (reference sequence). The CDR3 is made up of 13 amino acids. Original handling: Amplifying reference gene primers gave estimates of nucleated cell counts. This table comes from immunoSEQ multiplex PCR, and its TCRdb copy is limited to in-frame clones, with some not included. The V and J calls and clone size were taken over from that table, and D and trimming were inferred from the DNA. The data show approximately 410,000 clones, approximately 90% seen once.

Sequences were obtained from peripheral blood. The TCR sequence derives from a woman in her twenties or thirties with active or convalescent COVID-19. The chain joins TRBV15 to TRBJ1-1, with unresolved D. The CDR3 sequence is CATSKIGETEAFF. CDR3 nucleotide sequence: TGTGCCACCAGCAAAATCGGGGAGACTGAAGCTTTCTTT.